Below are 32 T cell receptor delta chains sequenced from a single sample in a study of gamma-delta chains in newborns, infants, children. TCRdb fed the reads to CATT. Found here are 2,000 to 3,000 delta-chain clones, about 1.1% of them singletons; the top ten hold 24%. Sequencing was carried out using blood. Receptors originate from a child who was a newborn, infant or young child, either healthy, febrile or measles-vaccinated (not recorded which).

This clone was counted only a few times. A far larger clone is just one base off, so this is likely a read error. This same CDR3 is encoded by further DNA sequences in the sample. This chain links TRDV2 with TRDJ3, with 11 bases lining up with TRDD3. Germline CDR1 and CDR2: GEAIGNYY and EKD. This CDR3 region has 19 residues. The CDR3 here is CACDVLGDKSSWDTRQMFF. The CDR3 coding sequence is TGCGCCTGTGACGTACTGGGGGATAAAAGCTCCTGGGACACCCGACAGATGTTTTTC.

A word on this clone: The amino acid sequence in TCRdb belongs to a much larger clone and departs from this DNA's translation at residue 6, likely a sequencing read error; the sequence shown is translated from the DNA. The chain is built from TRDV2 and TRDJ3; 11 positions agree with TRDD3. The length of the CDR3 is 19 residues. V trimming: 3 bases; J trimming: 2 bases; junction bases outside the gene matches: 8. CDR1 and CDR2 from the germline V gene are GEAIGNYY and EKD. The chain's CDR3 is CACDPSLGDNPWDTRQMFF. CDR3 nucleotide sequence: TGTGCCTGTGACCCATCACTGGGGGATAATCCCTGGGACACCCGACAGATGTTTTTC.

As concerns this clone: A far larger clone is a single base away, which makes a read error likely. Within the sample, other DNA sequences also encode this same CDR3. This chain links TRDV2 with TRDJ3; D might be TRDD3 (6 bases). V was pared by 3 bases and J by 0 bases, with 17 bases between. Per the germline V gene, CDR1 is GEAIGNYY and CDR2 is EKD. There are 19 residues in the CDR3. The CDR3 nucleotides are TGTGCCTGTGACGTACTGGGAGATAAAAGCTCCTGGGACACCCGACAGATGTTTTTC. Its translation is CACDVLGDKSSWDTRQMFF.

This clone has ten or more counts. One base separates it from a far larger clone, so it is likely a read error. This same CDR3 is encoded by further DNA sequences in the sample. This sequence joins TRDV2 and TRDJ3, with 9 bases identical to TRDD3. The CDR3 runs to 17 residues. Trimming cost V 2 bases and J 2 bases; bases outside gene matches: 3. The V gene's germline CDR1 is GEAIGNYY and CDR2 EKD. For the CDR3, the DNA is TGTGCCTGTGACATACTGGGGGACACCTGGGACACCCGACAGATGTTTTTC. Its protein is CACDILGDTWDTRQMFF.

This clone is categorized as medium-sized. The likely explanation is a read error, given a far larger clone one base away. The chain is built from TRDV2 and TRDJ1; 7 bases align to TRDD3. Germline CDR1 is GEAIGNYY and CDR2 is EKD. The V gene end was trimmed by 3 bases and the J gene end by 2 bases; junction bases not matched to a gene: 2. This CDR3 spans 13 amino acids. For the CDR3, the DNA is TGTGCCTGTGACGCCTGGGGGACCGATAAACTCATCTTT. It yields the protein CACDAWGTDKLIF.

Concerning this clone itself: TCRdb assigns this DNA the protein of a much larger clone, which departs from its translation at residue 4; this likely reflects a read error, and the protein shown comes from translating the DNA. This rearrangement joins TRDV2 to TRDJ1, with 8 nucleotides matching TRDD3. The germline V gene has CDR1 GEAIGNYY and CDR2 EKD. CDR3 length equals 16 residues. CDR3: CACGTVGGSLTDKLIF. The CDR3 DNA reads TGTGCCTGTGGCACCGTTGGGGGATCCTTAACCGATAAACTCATCTTT.

Remarks on this clone: A far larger clone is just one base off, so this is likely a read error. The sample has other DNA sequences that encode this CDR3 too. The chain is built from TRDV2 and TRDJ3, with 8 bases that match TRDD3. Germline V gene data show CDR1 as GEAIGNYY and CDR2 as EKD. The CDR3 is 21 residues long. CDR3: CACDVLGVRRPSSWDTRQMFF. CDR3 bases: TGTGCCTGTGATGTACTGGGGGTTCGCCGTCCTAGCTCCTGGGACACCCGACAAATGTTTTTC.

This clone was counted a few times. A far bigger clonotype differs at one base, so this is likely a read error. The genes are TRDV2 and TRDJ3; TRDD3 matches at 10 bases. The CDR3 runs to 24 residues. Germline V lookup: CDR1 GEAIGNYY, CDR2 EKD. CDR3 DNA: TGTGCCTGTGGCACCGGACGTAGTTCCTACTGGGGGATGTACAGCTCCTGGGACACCCGACAGATGTTTTTC. Translated: CACGTGRSSYWGMYSSWDTRQMFF.

This clone was counted only a few times. Translating this DNA gives a protein that differs at residue 3 from the TCRdb one, which belongs to a much larger clone; a read error is likely, and the protein shown is this translation. The sample holds other DNA sequences that translate to the same CDR3. This rearrangement joins TRDV2 to TRDJ3; TRDD3 matches 9 bases. The CDR3 totals 17 residues. Germline CDR1 reads GEAIGNYY; CDR2 reads EKD. The CDR3 coding sequence is TGTGCCCGTGACTTACTGGGGGACACCTGGGACACCCGACAGATGTTTTTC. Encoded protein: CARDLLGDTWDTRQMFF.

With regard to this clone: It is likely a read error: a sequence one base away is far more abundant. The sample contains more than one DNA sequence encoding this CDR3. The J gene is TRDJ3, the V gene TRDV2, with 13 nucleotides matching TRDD3. The CDR3 runs 19 residues. In germline, CDR1 is GEAIGNYY, CDR2 EKD. The CDR3 reads CACDRVLGDTRWDTRQMFF. The CDR3 DNA is TGTGCCTGTGACAGGGTACTGGGGGATACGCGGTGGGACACCCGACAGATGTTCTTC.

This clone was found a few times. The protein recorded in TCRdb matches a much larger clone and deviates from this DNA's translation at residue 9, suggesting a read error; the protein here is obtained by translating the DNA. The DNA for the CDR3 is TGTGCCTGTGACAACTTGGGGGATAACTCCTGGGACACCCGACAGATGTTTTTC. Translating it yields CACDNLGDNSWDTRQMFF. The rearrangement links TRDV2 to TRDJ3; 9 bases align to TRDD3. V gave up 2 bases and J gave up 0 bases; unmatched junction bases: 4. CDR3 length: 18 residues. The germline CDR1 and CDR2 sequences are GEAIGNYY and EKD.

This clone showed up just a few times. TCRdb shows a much larger clone's protein in place of this DNA's translation, and the two differ at residue 15, likely through a read error; the protein shown is translated from the DNA. The chain couples TRDV2 to TRDJ2; 13 bases agree with TRDD3. The CDR3 consists of 18 residues. The germline V gene encodes CDR1 GEAIGNYY and CDR2 EKD. CDR3: CACDPCTGGYDHPALLFF. In DNA, the CDR3 is TGTGCCTGTGACCCTTGTACTGGGGGATACGATCACCCAGCACTACTCTTCTTT.

Relative to its sample, this clone is medium-sized. A single base separates this from a much larger clone, so it may be a read error. This chain uses TRDV2 with TRDJ3; unclear D gene. V was trimmed by 2 bases and J by 0 bases, leaving 13 bases between them. Germline CDR1 GEAIGNYY, CDR2 EKD. This CDR3 region has 18 residues. The CDR3: CACDKLGSRSWDTRQMFF. The CDR3 nucleotides read TGTGCCTGTGACAAGTTAGGATCCCGCTCCTGGGACACCCGACAGATGTTTTTC.

Judged by abundance, this clone is large (0.1 to 1%). The sample carries other DNA sequences with the same CDR3. The rearrangement joins TRDV2 to TRDJ3, with 13 positions matching TRDD3. CDR1 GEAIGNYY and CDR2 EKD come from the germline V gene. The CDR3 is 18 amino acids. The V gene end was trimmed by 2 bases and the J gene end by 4 bases; junction bases not matched to a gene: 4. The CDR3 DNA reads TGTGCCTGTGACATACTGGGGGATACGGAGTGGGACACCCGACAGATGTTTTTC. Amino acid sequence: CACDILGDTEWDTRQMFF.

A few counts support this clone. A far more abundant clone sits one base away, making this likely a read error. The sample has other DNA sequences that encode this CDR3 too. The rearrangement uses TRDV2 and TRDJ2, with TRDD3 matching 7 bases. With V trimmed by 3 bases and J by 5 bases, 8 bases remained unmatched. The CDR3 is 15 residues long. CDR1 and CDR2 from the germline V gene are GEAIGNYY and EKD. Written as DNA, the CDR3 is TGTGCCTGTGACCCACTAGGGGATATTACAGCACAACTCTTCTTT. Encoded protein: CACDPLGDITAQLFF.

About this clone: The protein TCRdb gives is from a much larger clone and does not agree with this DNA's translation at residue 13, likely a read error; the protein shown here comes from the DNA. The chain combines TRDV2 with TRDJ3; 9 bases fit TRDD3. The V gene's germline CDR1 is GEAIGNYY and CDR2 EKD. There are 18 residues in the CDR3. This CDR3 is CACDPLGGYSWDARQMFF. The DNA for the CDR3 is TGTGCCTGTGACCCTTTGGGGGGATACTCCTGGGACGCCCGACAGATGTTTTTC.

In this sample, this clone turned up many times. A single base is all that separates this from a far larger clone, so a read error is likely. Other nucleotide sequences from this sample produce the same CDR3. V is TRDV2 and J is TRDJ2; 10 bases are a match to TRDD3. CDR1 is GEAIGNYY and CDR2 is EKD in the germline V gene. The CDR3 sequence is 15 residues long. The CDR3 bases are TGTGCCTGTGACATACTGGGGGATTTGACAGCGCAACTCTTCTTT. As protein: CACDILGDLTAQLFF.

In its sample, this clone was seen many times. This likely came from a read error, as a far larger clone is one base away. This rearrangement joins TRDV2 to TRDJ1; 7 bases fit TRDD3. In germline, CDR1 is GEAIGNYY, CDR2 EKD. This CDR3 region has 14 residues. The J segment lost 3 bases and the V segment lost 0 bases, leaving 3 bases of the junction unmatched. The CDR3 spells CACDTWGNADKLIF. The CDR3, as DNA: TGTGCCTGTGACACCTGGGGGAACGCCGATAAACTCATCTTT.

Turning to this clone: This DNA's translation differs at residue 8 from TCRdb's protein, which comes from a much larger clone; a read error is likely, and the protein shown is translated from the DNA. The sample has other DNA sequences that encode this CDR3 too. This chain uses TRDV2 with TRDJ3; 7 bases align to TRDD3. This CDR3 is 17 amino acids long. J lost 2 bases, V lost 3 bases, and 6 bases had no gene match. In germline, CDR1 is GEAIGNYY, CDR2 EKD. CDR3 protein: CACDLLGNTWDTRQMFF. CDR3 nucleotides: TGTGCCTGTGACCTACTGGGGAACACCTGGGACACCCGACAGATGTTTTTC.

With respect to this clone: A far larger clone is only one base removed, so a read error is likely. This sample also contains other DNA sequences that code for the same CDR3. The chain recombines TRDV2 with TRDJ1, with 13 nucleotides matching TRDD3. The CDR3 consists of 18 residues. The junction had 14 bases not matched to a gene; V was cut back by 0 bases and J by 8 bases. Germline V gene lookup returns CDR1 GEAIGNYY and CDR2 EKD. CDR3 protein: CACDTVTGGYALENKLIF. CDR3 nucleotides: TGTGCCTGTGACACCGTTACTGGGGGATACGCCCTAGAAAACAAACTCATCTTT.

This clone was seen only a few times. TCRdb's listed protein matches a much larger clone and diverges from this DNA's translation at residue 8, likely through a read error; the protein shown comes from the DNA. The rearrangement uses TRDV2 and TRDJ3; 8 nucleotides match TRDD3. CDR3 length: 17 residues. Per germline, CDR1 GEAIGNYY and CDR2 EKD. The trim removed 3 bases at V and 0 bases at J, leaving 3 bases unmatched. CDR3 in amino acids: CACDVLGASWDTRQMFF. In DNA form, the CDR3 reads TGTGCCTGTGACGTACTGGGGGCCTCCTGGGACACCCGACAGATGTTTTTC.

Concerning this clone: This likely came from a read error, as a far larger clone is one base away. Other DNA sequences within the sample encode an identical CDR3. The chain couples TRDV2 to TRDJ1; 8 bases line up with TRDD3. V was pared by 4 bases and J by 2 bases, with 5 bases of the junction left unmatched. CDR3 length: 14 amino acids. CDR1 and CDR2 (germline): GEAIGNYY, EKD. The CDR3: CACDFLGDTDKLIF. The DNA for the CDR3 is TGTGCCTGTGATTTTTTGGGGGATACCGATAAACTCATCTTT.

The table lists this clone with a few counts. TCRdb records a much larger clone's protein for this DNA, with a difference at residue 8 that likely arises from a read error; the protein given is the translation of the DNA. Different DNA sequences within this sample yield the same CDR3. This rearrangement joins TRDV2 to TRDJ2; D is unclear. Germline assignment: CDR1 GEAIGNYY and CDR2 EKD. The CDR3 is 15 residues long. The V gene lost 3 bases and the J gene lost 5 bases, with 15 bases spanning the gap. The CDR3 DNA sequence: TGTGCCTGTGACCCACTAGGGGCTATTACAGCACAACTCTTCTTT. This translates into CACDPLGAITAQLFF.

In the case of this clone: Other DNA sequences in this specimen translate into the identical CDR3. The chain recombines TRDV2 with TRDJ3, with a tentative D call TRDD2 (5 bases). The CDR3 is 19 amino acids. The V end lost 4 bases, the J end lost 0 bases, and 18 bases lay between the germline ends. CDR1 and CDR2 from the germline V gene are GEAIGNYY and EKD. The chain's CDR3 is CACDLLQGFSSWDTRQMFF. CDR3 nucleotide sequence: TGTGCCTGTGATCTCCTTCAGGGCTTCAGCTCCTGGGACACCCGACAGATGTTTTTC.

In its sample, this clone is large. Other DNA variants within this sample encode the same CDR3. V gene TRDV3 combines with J gene TRDJ1, with TRDD3 identical over 10 bases. Per germline, CDR1 TVYSNPD and CDR2 GDNSRS (reference sequence). Unmatched junction bases numbered 15, after V lost 2 bases and J lost 3 bases. The CDR3 is 17 amino acids. As DNA, the CDR3 is TGTGCCTTTGGCCTGATCCGTCTGGGGGATAAGGCCGATAAACTCATCTTT. This sequence encodes CAFGLIRLGDKADKLIF.

As concerns this clone: The amino acid sequence in TCRdb belongs to a much larger clone and departs from this DNA's translation at residue 9, likely a sequencing read error; the sequence shown is translated from the DNA. The V and J genes are TRDV2 and TRDJ3; 9 positions match TRDD3. Trimming took 3 bases from V and 3 from J; bases not matched to a gene: 5. Looked up from germline, CDR1 is GEAIGNYY and CDR2 is EKD. The CDR3 length is 17 residues. The CDR3 region is CACDLLGDIWDTRQMFF. DNA for the CDR3: TGTGCCTGTGACTTACTGGGGGACATCTGGGACACCCGACAGATGTTTTTC.

In its sample, this clone was seen many times. This sequence is one base from a far larger clone and is likely a read error. The chain uses TRDV2 and TRDJ1, with D tentatively TRDD3 (6 bases). V was pared by 0 bases and J by 3 bases, with 7 bases between. Per germline, CDR1 GEAIGNYY and CDR2 EKD. The CDR3 length is 13 residues. The DNA for the CDR3 is TGTGCCTGTGACACCTGGGGGGCCGATAAACTCATCTTT. Protein: CACDTWGADKLIF.

This clone has just a few counts. A read error likely explains why the TCRdb protein, taken from a much larger clone, differs from this DNA's translation at residue 6; the protein shown is translated from the DNA. The chain uses TRDV2 and TRDJ3, with a weak D call TRDD3 (6 bases). This CDR3 is built from 17 residues. Germline V CDR1 and CDR2: GEAIGNYY, EKD. V was pared by 3 bases and J by 2 bases, with 13 bases between. CDR3 residues: CACDLPGDTWDTRQMFF. DNA of the CDR3: TGTGCCTGTGACTTACCGGGGGACACCTGGGACACCCGACAGATGTTTTTC.

By its share, this clone is large (0.1 to 1%). Different DNA sequences within this sample yield the same CDR3. J is TRDJ1 and V is TRDV2, with 10 bases matching TRDD3. This CDR3 has 14 amino acids. Germline trimming cut 2 bases from V and 2 bases from J; bases unmatched to any gene: 1. Germline V lookup: CDR1 GEAIGNYY, CDR2 EKD. The DNA of the CDR3 is TGTGCCTGTGACAAACTGGGGGATACCGATAAACTCATCTTT. Amino acid sequence: CACDKLGDTDKLIF.

The sample holds many counts of this clone. A read error is the likely source, as a far larger clone sits one nucleotide away. Other DNA sequences in this sample translate to the same CDR3. This sequence joins TRDV2 and TRDJ3, with D perhaps matching TRDD3 (6 bases). CDR3 length: 18 amino acids. V was shortened by 3 bases and J by 0 bases, with 14 bases between the two germline ends. From germline, CDR1 is GEAIGNYY and CDR2 EKD. CDR3 sequence: CACDLPTGISWDTRQMFF. CDR3 nucleotides: TGTGCCTGTGACTTGCCCACTGGGATCTCCTGGGACACCCGACAGATGTTTTTC.

The sample holds a few counts of this clone. A far larger clone lies a single base away; this is likely a read error. The same CDR3 arises from other DNA sequences in this sample as well. This rearrangement joins TRDV2 to TRDJ3; 10 bases are a match to TRDD3. Germline-derived CDR1 and CDR2 are GEAIGNYY and EKD. This CDR3 contains 18 residues. Here the CDR3 DNA reads TGTGCCTGTGACACCGTTGGGGGATACTCCTGGGACACCCGGCAGATGTTTTTC. Translated, it gives CACDTVGGYSWDTRQMFF.

Turning to this clone: This DNA translates differently at residue 8 from the TCRdb protein, which is that of a much larger clone; a read error is likely, and the protein shown is the DNA's own translation. This rearrangement joins TRDV2 to TRDJ2, with D perhaps TRDD3 (6 bases). The CDR3 is 15 residues long. The ends were cut back, 1 base at V and 6 bases at J, with 14 bases in the middle. The germline gives CDR1 GEAIGNYY, CDR2 EKD. The DNA of the CDR3 is TGTGCCTGTGACACGTGGGGGGTAAGGGCAGCACAACTCTTCTTT. Translating gives CACDTWGVRAAQLFF.